This T cell receptor beta chain was recorded in a study of T cell responses to AZD1222 COVID-19 vaccine. Study background: Pooled together were second doses at about 4 or about 12 weeks.

With regard to this clone: Its specificity is not known.

Study conclusions and caveats: Vaccination with two AZD1222 doses was followed by a rise in Spike-specific TCR breadth and depth.

The V gene's germline CDR1 is MDHEN and CDR2 SYDVKM. V trimming: 7 bases; J trimming: 2 bases; junction bases outside the gene matches: 4. This CDR3 comprises 13 residues. Using immunoSEQ multiplex PCR, the repertoire was profiled, and TCRdb retains in-frame clones only, with some absent. Of around 260,000 clones detected, more than 85% appear once; the ten largest clones hold roughly 0.6%. The rearrangement joins TRBV28 to TRBJ2-7; 8 bases align to TRBD2. The source is an adult in good health. Source: peripheral blood, taken on day 0 of AZD1222 vaccination. The chain's CDR3 is CASTSGFTYEQYF. CDR3 in DNA: TGTGCCAGCACTAGCGGGTTTACCTACGAGCAGTACTTC.